These 14 T cell receptor beta chains share one sample of origin, sequenced in a study of cytomegalovirus exposure and HLA in healthy donors. Primers included in the PCR were 60 Vbeta and 13 Jbeta primers. Profiled with immunoSEQ multiplex PCR; TCRdb holds only in-frame clones, not every one. The sample gives about 180,000 clones, 84% of which show up once; around 0.98% is in the top ten. Sequenced: PBMCs. These receptors originate from a man aged 25-45 years in good health and CMV-seronegative.

This chain links TRBV6-4 with TRBJ2-5, with 7 bases fitting TRBD2. This CDR3 is built from 15 residues. With V trimmed by 8 bases and J by 1 base, 10 bases remained unmatched. Germline values: CDR1 MRHNA, CDR2 SNTAGT. The CDR3 region has the DNA TGTGCCAGCGCTTTAAGGGGCGGGGGCCAAGAGACCCAGTACTTC. Translating gives CASALRGGGQETQYF.

CDR3 protein: CASRPAGPAVDYGYTF. For the CDR3, the DNA is TGCGCCAGCAGACCGGCGGGGCCAGCTGTGGACTATGGCTACACCTTC. The rearrangement links TRBV5-1 to TRBJ1-2, with D possibly matching TRBD1 (5 bases). V was cut by 5 bases and J by 3 bases, with 20 bases left in between. Germline CDR1 and CDR2: SGHRS and YFSETQ. This CDR3 is 16 amino acids long.

The chain combines TRBV6-4 with TRBJ2-3; TRBD1 matches at 11 bases. In germline, CDR1 is MRHNA, CDR2 SNTAGT. V dropped 3 bases and J dropped 4; count of bases not matched to a gene: 0. The CDR3 sequence is 14 residues long. CDR3 DNA: TGTGCCAGCAGTGAGGGACAGGGGGCAGATACGCAGTATTTT. As protein: CASSEGQGADTQYF.

This clone is a singleton in its sample. This sequence joins TRBV11-3 and TRBJ2-5; weak D call: TRBD1 (7 bases). The CDR3 is made up of 16 amino acids. In germline, CDR1 is SGHNT, CDR2 YENEEA. Trimming cost V 1 base and J 2 bases, with 14 bases left between them. In DNA form, the CDR3 reads TGTGCCAGCAGCTTAGGCGGGACAGCAAGACAAGAGACCCAGTACTTC. This sequence encodes CASSLGGTARQETQYF.

This clone appeared a single time. This chain uses TRBV6-1 with TRBJ2-3; D is perhaps TRBD1 (6 bases). This CDR3 has 15 amino acids. The germline gives CDR1 MNHNS, CDR2 SASEGT. V was pared by 3 bases and J by 3 bases, with 13 bases between. The CDR3, as DNA: TGTGCCAGCAGTGAGGTGGCAGGGGCAACAGATACGCAGTATTTT. Translating gives CASSEVAGATDTQYF.

This clone was counted once. The rearrangement joins TRBV15 to TRBJ2-3; 9 positions agree with TRBD1. CDR1 is LNHNV and CDR2 is YYDKDF in the germline V gene (reference sequence). The CDR3 is made up of 17 amino acids. J gave up 1 base and V 2 bases, and 7 bases lay outside the gene matches. This CDR3 is CATSRHTGGKGTDTQYF. CDR3 bases: TGTGCCACCAGCAGACATACAGGGGGCAAAGGCACAGATACGCAGTATTTT.

This clone was recorded only once. The rearrangement links TRBV7-8 to TRBJ1-5; tentatively, D is TRBD1 (6 bases). V was pared by 5 bases and J by 7 bases, with 12 bases between. This CDR3 is built from 13 residues. From germline, CDR1 is SGHVS and CDR2 FQNEAQ. CDR3 protein: CASSTGRGQPQHF. CDR3 nucleotides: TGTGCCAGCAGCACAGGGAGAGGGCAGCCCCAGCATTTT.

This clone was counted between two and nine times. This chain connects TRBV30 to TRBJ2-2, with TRBD2 matching over 9 bases. This CDR3 has 15 residues. Trimming removed 0 bases from V and 6 bases from J; junction bases left unmatched: 5. CDR1 and CDR2 (germline): GTSNPN, SVGIG (reference sequence). The CDR3 loop is CAWSVKGLASGELFF. The CDR3 bases are TGTGCCTGGAGTGTAAAGGGACTAGCCTCCGGGGAGCTGTTTTTT.

The rearrangement joins TRBV6-1 to TRBJ1-6; D is undetermined. The germline V and J ends were trimmed by 3 bases and 2 bases, with 8 bases remaining between them. Germline V gene lookup returns CDR1 MNHNS and CDR2 SASEGT. This CDR3 has 15 residues. The CDR3 DNA sequence: TGTGCCAGCAGTGATTCCGGGACCTATAATTCACCCCTCCACTTT. This encodes CASSDSGTYNSPLHF.

This rearrangement joins TRBV2 to TRBJ2-5; the match to TRBD2 covers 12 bases. Trimming cost V 7 bases and J 5 bases; bases outside gene matches: 8. CDR3 length equals 15 residues. Germline V gene lookup returns CDR1 SNHLY and CDR2 FYNNEI. CDR3 in amino acids: CASTRALAGGETQYF. The CDR3 DNA reads TGTGCCAGCACTAGAGCCCTAGCGGGAGGGGAGACCCAGTACTTC.

This sequence joins TRBV10-1 and TRBJ1-6; maybe TRBD1 (5 bases). Per the germline V gene, CDR1 is WNHNN and CDR2 is SYGVQD (reference sequence). CDR3 length: 13 amino acids. With 8 bases removed from V and 5 bases from J, the gap between germline ends came to 10 bases. The CDR3 loop is CASSGTHNSPLHF. Here the CDR3 DNA reads TGCGCCAGCTCCGGGACTCATAATTCACCCCTCCACTTT.

This clone is a singleton in its sample. The chain is built from TRBV7-2 and TRBJ1-1; no firm D call. Trimming took 1 base from V and 2 from J, leaving 8 bases between them. This CDR3 comprises 14 residues. Germline V gene lookup returns CDR1 SGHTA and CDR2 FQGNSA. CDR3 nucleotide sequence: TGTGCCAGCAGCTTAGTTTTGAGAAACACTGAAGCTTTCTTT. This codes for CASSLVLRNTEAFF.

This sequence joins TRBV27 and TRBJ2-3; 7 bases align to TRBD2. V shed 6 bases and J 6 bases; nucleotides not matched to a gene: 15. CDR3 size: 16 residues. Germline CDR1 MNHEY, CDR2 SMNVEV (reference sequence). The CDR3 here is CASSPRWGRALDTQYF. The CDR3 coding sequence is TGTGCCAGCAGCCCCCGGTGGGGGAGGGCCCTCGATACGCAGTATTTT.

The V call is TRBV7-9, the J call TRBJ1-1; TRBD1 matches at 10 bases. This CDR3 has 15 residues. The germline V gene has CDR1 SEHNR and CDR2 FQNEAQ (reference sequence). The J segment lost 4 bases and the V segment lost 4 bases, leaving 6 bases of the junction unmatched. CDR3 in DNA: TGTGCCAGCAGCTCATCGACAGGGGGCGGCACTGAAGCTTTCTTT. This encodes CASSSSTGGGTEAFF.